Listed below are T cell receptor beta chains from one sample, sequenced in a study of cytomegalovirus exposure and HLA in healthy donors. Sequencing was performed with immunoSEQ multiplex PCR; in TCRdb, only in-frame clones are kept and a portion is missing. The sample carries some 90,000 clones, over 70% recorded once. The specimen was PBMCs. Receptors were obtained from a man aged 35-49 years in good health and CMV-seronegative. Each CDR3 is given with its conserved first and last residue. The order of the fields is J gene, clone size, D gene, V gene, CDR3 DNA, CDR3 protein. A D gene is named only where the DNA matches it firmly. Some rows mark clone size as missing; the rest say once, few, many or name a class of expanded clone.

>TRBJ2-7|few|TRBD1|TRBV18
TGTGCCAGCCGGGACAGGGTCTCTTACGAGCAGTACTTC
CASRDRVSYEQYF
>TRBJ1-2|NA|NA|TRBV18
TGTGCCAGCTCACCAGACTTTGGGGGCCGTCCTCCCTATGGCTACACCTTC
CASSPDFGGRPPYGYTF
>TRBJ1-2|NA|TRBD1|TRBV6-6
TGTGCCAGCAGCAGTGACAGGGTTGACTATGGCTACACCTTC
CASSSDRVDYGYTF
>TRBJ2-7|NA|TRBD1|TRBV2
TGTGCCAGCAACCTCGGGGCTGGACAGGGGGACTACGAGCAGTACTTC
CASNLGAGQGDYEQYF
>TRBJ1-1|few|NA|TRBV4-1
TGCGCCAGCAGCCAACCCAGTATCGGGGGTAGAGCTTTCTTT
CASSQPSIGGRAFF
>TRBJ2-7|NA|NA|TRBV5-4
TGTGCCAGCAGCCCGGCGGGGATCTACGAGCAGTACTTC
CASSPAGIYEQYF
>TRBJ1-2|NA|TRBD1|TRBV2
TGTGCCAGCCATACAGGGGGCCCTAATGGCTACACCTTC
CASHTGGPNGYTF
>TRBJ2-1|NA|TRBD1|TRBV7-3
TGTGCCAGCAGCTTTGACAGGGGCACCTACAATGAGCAGTTCTTC
CASSFDRGTYNEQFF
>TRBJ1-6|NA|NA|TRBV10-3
TGTGCCATCAGACCCACAAGCTCCTATAATTCACCCCTCCACTTT
CAIRPTSSYNSPLHF
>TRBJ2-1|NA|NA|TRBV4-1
TGCGCCAGCAGCCACAGCTACAATGAGCAGTTCTTC
CASSHSYNEQFF
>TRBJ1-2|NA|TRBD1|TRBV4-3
TGCGCCAGCAGCCAGGGAAGACAGGGGGCACTTGCCTATGGCTACACCTTC
CASSQGRQGALAYGYTF
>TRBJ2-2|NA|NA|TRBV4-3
TGCGCCAGCAGCCCCCGGGTCGCGAGGGGGTCGGTCACCGGGGAGCTGTTTTTT
CASSPRVARGSVTGELFF
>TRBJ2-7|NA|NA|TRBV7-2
TGTGCCAGCAGCTTATCTAGGGAGCAGTACTTC
CASSLSREQYF
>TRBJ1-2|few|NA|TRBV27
TGTGCCAGCAGTTTGAGAGTCCATTACTATGGCTACACCTTC
CASSLRVHYYGYTF
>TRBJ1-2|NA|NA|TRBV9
TGTGCCAGCAGGCAGGGAGGTGGCTATGGCTACACCTTC
CASRQGGGYGYTF
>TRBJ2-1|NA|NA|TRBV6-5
TGTGCCAGCAGTTACCAGACCGACGGGGATGAGCAGTTCTTC
CASSYQTDGDEQFF
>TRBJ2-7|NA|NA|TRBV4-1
TGCGCCAGCAGCCAATTTCTCCTAGCGAAATACGAGCAGTACTTC
CASSQFLLAKYEQYF
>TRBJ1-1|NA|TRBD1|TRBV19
TGTGCCAGTACCTCGACAGGGATGAACACTGAAACTTTCTTT
CASTSTGMNTETFF
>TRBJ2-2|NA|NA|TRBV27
TGTGCCAGCAGTCCCGATGTAGGGGTAGGGACCGGGGAGCTGTTTTTT
CASSPDVGVGTGELFF
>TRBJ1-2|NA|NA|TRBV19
TGTGCCAGTAGTATCCAAGGAGACAGCTATGGCTACACCTTC
CASSIQGDSYGYTF
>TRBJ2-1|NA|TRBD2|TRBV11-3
TGTGCCAGCAGCTTGCGGGGGGCGGAATACAATGAGCAGTTCTTC
CASSLRGAEYNEQFF
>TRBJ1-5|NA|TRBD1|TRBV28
TGTGCCAGCAGTTCCTACAGGGGAAGAAGCAATCAGCCCCAGCATTTT
CASSSYRGRSNQPQHF
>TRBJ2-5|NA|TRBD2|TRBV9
TGTGCCAGCAGCGCGCCGGGACTAGCGACAGAGACCCAGTACTTC
CASSAPGLATETQYF
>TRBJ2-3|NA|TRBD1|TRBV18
TGTGCCAGCTCACCAACATTAAGGGACAGGGAGACAGATACGCAGTATTTT
CASSPTLRDRETDTQYF
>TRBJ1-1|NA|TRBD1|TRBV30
TGTGCCTGGAGTAGGGGACAGGGCCGGACTGAAGCTTTCTTT
CAWSRGQGRTEAFF
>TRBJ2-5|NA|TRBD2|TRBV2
TGTGCCAGCATCTGGGCAGCCCAGCGGGGTCAAGAGACCCAGTACTTC
CASIWAAQRGQETQYF
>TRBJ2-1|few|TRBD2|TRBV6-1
TGTGCCAGCAGTGAAGTCGCGGGGGGGAACAATGAGCAGTTCTTC
CASSEVAGGNNEQFF
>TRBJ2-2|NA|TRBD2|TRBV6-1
TGTGCCAGCATCAGCGGGGGGAACACCGGGGAGCTGTTTTTT
CASISGGNTGELFF
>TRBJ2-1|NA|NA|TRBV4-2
TGTGCCAGCAGCAGGCAGGCAAACTCCTACAATGAGCAGTTCTTC
CASSRQANSYNEQFF
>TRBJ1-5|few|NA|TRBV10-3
TGTGCCTCAAGCGAGGACAGAGTGAATCAGCCCCAGCATTTT
CASSEDRVNQPQHF
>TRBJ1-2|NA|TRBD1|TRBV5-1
TGCGCCAGCAGCTTGGGACAGGGTATGAGCCTCTACACCTTC
CASSLGQGMSLYTF
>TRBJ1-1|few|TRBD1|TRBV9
TGTGCCAGCAGCGTAGTTCTGGGACAGATGAACACTGAAGCTTTCTTT
CASSVVLGQMNTEAFF
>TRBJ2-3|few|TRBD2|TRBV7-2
TGTGCCAGCAGCTTAGGCCTAGCGGGGGGGCAGTATTTT
CASSLGLAGGQYF
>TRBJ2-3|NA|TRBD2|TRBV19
TGTGCCAGTAGTATCTCAAGCGGGGGGGCCACAGATACGCAGTATTTT
CASSISSGGATDTQYF
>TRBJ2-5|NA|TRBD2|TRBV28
TGTGCCAGCAGAGGACCGCCGGGGGGGGAGACCCAGTACTTC
CASRGPPGGETQYF
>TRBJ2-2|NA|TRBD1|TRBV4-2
TGTGCCAGCAGCCAAGGGGTGAGGACAGGTAACACCGGGGAGCTGTTTTTT
CASSQGVRTGNTGELFF
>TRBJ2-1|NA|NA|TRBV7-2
TGTGCCAGCAGCTCGGACAGCTTCTCCTACAATGAGCAGTTCTTC
CASSSDSFSYNEQFF
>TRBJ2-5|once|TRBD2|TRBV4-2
TGTGCCAGCAGCCCACGGACTAGCGGGGATTGGGCCCAGTACTTC
CASSPRTSGDWAQYF
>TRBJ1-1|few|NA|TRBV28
TGTGCCAGCACCCCGGGTTTCAACACTGAAGCTTTCTTT
CASTPGFNTEAFF
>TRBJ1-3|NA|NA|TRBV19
TGTGCCAGTAGCCCCGGGACTTCTAGCTCTGGAAACACCATATATTTT
CASSPGTSSSGNTIYF
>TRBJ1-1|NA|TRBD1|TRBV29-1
TGCAGCGTTATCGGACAGGGAAGTGAAGCTTTCTTT
CSVIGQGSEAFF
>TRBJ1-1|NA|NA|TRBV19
TGTGCCAGTAGTATTAGCCTCAACACTGAAGCTTTCTTT
CASSISLNTEAFF
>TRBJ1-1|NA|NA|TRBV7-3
TGTGCCAGCAGAGCAACAGGGTCACGGAACACTGAAGCTTTCTTT
CASRATGSRNTEAFF